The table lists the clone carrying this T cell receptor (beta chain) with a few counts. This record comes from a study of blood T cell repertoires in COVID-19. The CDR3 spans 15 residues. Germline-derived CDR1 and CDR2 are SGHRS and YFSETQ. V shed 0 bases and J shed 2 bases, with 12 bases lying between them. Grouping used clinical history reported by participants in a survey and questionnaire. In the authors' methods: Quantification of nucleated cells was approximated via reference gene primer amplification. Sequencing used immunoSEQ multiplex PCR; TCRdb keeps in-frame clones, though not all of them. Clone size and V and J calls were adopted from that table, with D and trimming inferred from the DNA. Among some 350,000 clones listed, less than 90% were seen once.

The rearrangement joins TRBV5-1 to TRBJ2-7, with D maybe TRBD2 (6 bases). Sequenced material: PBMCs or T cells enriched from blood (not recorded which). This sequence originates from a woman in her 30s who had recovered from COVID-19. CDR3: CASSLEVAATYEQYF. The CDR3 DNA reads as TGCGCCAGCAGCTTGGAGGTAGCGGCCACCTACGAGCAGTACTTC.